The clone carrying this TCR beta chain was detected ten times or more. Germline assignment: CDR1 SQVTM and CDR2 ANQGSEA. The CDR3 extends over 13 amino acids. Trimming removed 3 bases at V and 5 bases at J, with 13 bases between. TCRdb fed the RT-PCR reads into MiXCR, producing one record per CDR3 protein. This table holds approximately 720,000 distinct CDR3 sequences, 13% to 15% found once. The sample taken for sequencing was memory CD4+ T cells from blood. This receptor was obtained from a female donor in good health, serving as a healthy control. This chain connects TRBV29-1 to TRBJ2-5; D is possibly TRBD2 (5 bases). The CDR3 coding sequence is TGCAGCGTTGATGAGGGTATTGGGGAGACCCAGTACTTC. Residues: CSVDEGIGETQYF. Using reference TRBV29-1 and TRBJ2-5 for the parts outside the CDR3, the full variable domain is SAVISQKPSRDICQRGTSLTIQCQVDSQVTMMFWYRQQPGQSLTLIATANQGSEATYESGFVIDKFPISRPNLTFSTLTVSNMSPEDSSIYLCSVDEGIGETQYFGPGTRLLVL.